This T cell receptor beta chain originates from a study of blood T cell repertoires in COVID-19. Study background: COVID-19 samples collected from the United States, Italy and Spain covered acute and convalescent phases. PBMCs, B-cell-depleted T cells, or T cells provided the cDNA or gDNA that made up the material.

Original analysis: Nucleated cell number was recorded as an estimate derived from reference gene primer amplification. Method: immunoSEQ multiplex PCR; TCRdb's copy keeps in-frame clones and lacks some. V, J and clone size are taken as reported in that table, and D and trimming were inferred from the DNA itself. This table has roughly 79,000 clones, 80% appearing once. The germline gives CDR1 KGHSH, CDR2 LQKENI. V was shortened by 3 bases and J by 2 bases, with 8 bases between the two germline ends. The CDR3 totals 14 residues. This TCR derives from a man aged 60-69 years with active or convalescent COVID-19. Material: peripheral blood. The chain carries TRBV18 and TRBJ1-3, with D tentatively TRBD1 (6 bases). The CDR3 DNA reads TGTGCCAGCTCACCTGGACAGCCTGGAAACACCATATATTTT. Translated, it gives CASSPGQPGNTIYF.